Each of the 9 T cell receptor beta chains below was sequenced from the same sample in a study of control samples from healthy donors and cancer patients. TCRdb's table, derived via immunoSEQ multiplex PCR, lists solely in-frame clones and lacks some. The data show roughly 86,000 clones, 91% seen once. The sample comprised blood. Receptor source: a man aged 25-40 years in good health.

The chain couples TRBV21-1 to TRBJ2-7; no DNA check was done on the table's D call, TRBD2. TRBV21-1 corresponds to a pseudogene. The CDR3 totals 15 residues. In DNA, the CDR3 is TGTGCCAGCAGCAAAGTGACTAGCAGGTCCTACGAGCAGTACTTC. Amino acid sequence: CASSKVTSRSYEQYF.

The chain employs TRBV9 and TRBJ2-2, with D perhaps TRBD2 (5 bases). Germline CDR1 SGDLS, CDR2 YYNGEE. The CDR3 has 13 amino acids. V dropped 1 base and J dropped 6 bases, with 7 bases sitting between them. The CDR3 nucleotides read TGTGCCAGCAGCGTACGGGATTCCGGGGAGCTGTTTTTT. Translating it yields CASSVRDSGELFF.

Only one count was recorded for this clone. The V gene is TRBV2, the J gene TRBJ2-2; D remains ambiguous. The CDR3 covers 13 residues. Trimming took off 6 bases at V and 5 bases at J, with 10 bases between the two ends. Germline V gives CDR1 SNHLY, CDR2 FYNNEI. Here the CDR3 reads CASRPDGTGELFF. CDR3 coding DNA: TGTGCCAGCAGGCCCGACGGGACCGGGGAGCTGTTTTTT.

The V and J genes are TRBV3-1 (or the pseudogene TRBV3-2) and TRBJ2-7; 7 bases line up with TRBD1. With 2 bases clipped from V and 2 bases from J, the junction kept 6 bases outside the gene matches. Germline CDR1 LGHDT, CDR2 YNNKEL (reference sequence). The CDR3 has 15 amino acids. CDR3 loop: CASSQPGQTTYEQYF. The DNA for the CDR3 is TGTGCCAGCAGCCAACCGGGACAGACCACCTACGAGCAGTACTTC.

The rearrangement joins TRBV15 to TRBJ2-1, with TRBD2 matching 13 bases. The CDR3 totals 18 residues. V was pared by 0 bases and J by 9 bases, with 11 bases of the junction left unmatched. Germline CDR1 LNHNV, CDR2 YYDKDF (reference sequence). CDR3 bases: TGTGCCACCAGCAGAGATCTAACTAGCGGGAGGGCCAAGAGTGAGCAGTTCTTC. Translated, it gives CATSRDLTSGRAKSEQFF.

The genes are TRBV6-6 and TRBJ1-5; D is uncertain. The CDR3 is 14 amino acids. Germline assignment: CDR1 MNHNY and CDR2 SVGAGI (reference sequence). V was clipped by 2 bases and J by 7 bases, with 12 bases between them. CDR3 residues: CASSYVPAGQPQHF. CDR3 coding DNA: TGTGCCAGCAGTTACGTCCCGGCCGGCCAGCCCCAGCATTTT.

In this sample, this clone turned up once. The chain has TRBV25-1 and TRBJ2-1; a possible D gene is TRBD2 (5 bases). V was clipped by 1 base and J by 6 bases, with 7 bases between them. Germline values: CDR1 MGHDK, CDR2 SYGVNS. This CDR3 spans 13 amino acids. CDR3 bases: TGTGCCAGCAGTGAATCACGGGGCAATGAGCAGTTCTTC. It is translated as CASSESRGNEQFF.

The V and J genes are TRBV4-1 and TRBJ1-2, with a tentative D call TRBD1 (5 bases). This CDR3 is built from 15 residues. In germline, CDR1 is MGHRA, CDR2 YSYEKL. With 2 bases removed from V and 2 bases from J, the gap between germline ends came to 12 bases. CDR3 loop: CASSQLLGGNYGYTF. The DNA for the CDR3 is TGCGCCAGCAGCCAATTGCTGGGGGGGAACTATGGCTACACCTTC.

This chain connects TRBV5-5 to TRBJ2-7, with D unclear. In germline, CDR1 is SGHKS, CDR2 YYEKEE (reference sequence). The CDR3 consists of 12 residues. V lost 0 bases to trimming and J lost 5 bases, with 6 bases between them. The CDR3, as DNA: TGTGCCAGCAGCTTGGGTGTCCACGAGCAGTACTTC. Protein sequence: CASSLGVHEQYF.